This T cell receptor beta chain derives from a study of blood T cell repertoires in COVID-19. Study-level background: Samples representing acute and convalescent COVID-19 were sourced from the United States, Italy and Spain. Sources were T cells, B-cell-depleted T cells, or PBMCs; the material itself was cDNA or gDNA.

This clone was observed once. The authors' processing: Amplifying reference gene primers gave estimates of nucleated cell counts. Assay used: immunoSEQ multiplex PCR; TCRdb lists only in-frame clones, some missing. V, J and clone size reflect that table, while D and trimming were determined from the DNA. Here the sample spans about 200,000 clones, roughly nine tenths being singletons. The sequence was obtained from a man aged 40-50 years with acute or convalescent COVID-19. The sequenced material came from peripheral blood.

CDR3 protein: CASSLAPRRTGELFF. In DNA, the CDR3 is TGCGCCAGCAGCTTGGCTCCAAGGCGGACCGGGGAGCTGTTTTTT. The V call is TRBV5-1, the J call TRBJ2-2; D unclear. The CDR3 has 15 residues. V was clipped by 0 bases and J by 5 bases, with 11 bases between them. The germline CDR1 and CDR2 sequences are SGHRS and YFSETQ.